These 31 T cell receptor beta chains share one sample of origin, sequenced in a study of blood T cell repertoires in COVID-19. The data were produced by immunoSEQ multiplex PCR, yet TCRdb's version contains in-frame clones alone and is incomplete. Of over 150,000 clones in the sample, around 78% are singletons; the top ten hold around 1.7%. The source material was peripheral blood. These TCRs come from a man older than 75 with acute or convalescent COVID-19.

The chain's CDR3 is CASSLDGLSPLHF. Here the CDR3 DNA reads TGTGCCAGCAGCTTAGACGGACTTTCACCCCTCCACTTT. The chain links TRBV11-3 to TRBJ1-6; no definite D call. This CDR3 spans 13 amino acids. Per germline, CDR1 SGHNT and CDR2 YENEEA. V lost 0 bases and J 9 bases, leaving 6 bases between the germline ends.

This rearrangement joins TRBV9 to TRBJ2-5; 10 bases match TRBD1. Germline lookup yields CDR1 SGDLS and CDR2 YYNGEE. The CDR3 sequence is 15 residues long. Germline trimming cut 3 bases from V and 5 bases from J; bases unmatched to any gene: 7. The CDR3 region has the DNA TGTGCCAGCAGCGCCGGGACAGGGGTTTGGGAGACCCAGTACTTC. Its translation is CASSAGTGVWETQYF.

CDR3 in DNA: TGTGCCAGCAGTCTAGACGGAAGCTCCTACAATGAGCAGTTCTTC. Translation gives CASSLDGSSYNEQFF. This chain connects TRBV9 to TRBJ2-1; D unresolved. V shed 5 bases and J shed 0 bases, with 12 bases lying between them. The CDR3 totals 15 residues. From germline, CDR1 is SGDLS and CDR2 YYNGEE.

The chain carries TRBV11-2 and TRBJ2-5, with a tentative D call TRBD2 (5 bases). Trimming removed 3 bases at V and 4 bases at J, with 6 bases between. The CDR3 runs 12 residues. Germline loops: CDR1 SGHAT, CDR2 FQNNGV. CDR3 DNA: TGTGCCAGCAGCTTGCTAGCAGAGACCCAGTACTTC. It specifies CASSLLAETQYF.

The rearrangement links TRBV10-2 to TRBJ1-1, with 8 bases lining up with TRBD1. The CDR3 spans 16 residues. V shed 3 bases and J 1 base; nucleotides not matched to a gene: 7. Germline V gene lookup returns CDR1 WSHSY and CDR2 SAAADI. The CDR3: CASSDPDGTGNTEAFF. CDR3 coding DNA: TGCGCCAGCAGTGACCCAGACGGGACAGGGAACACTGAAGCTTTCTTT.

The V gene is TRBV2, the J gene TRBJ1-5; TRBD1 agrees at 9 bases. The J segment lost 6 bases and the V segment lost 6 bases, leaving 9 bases of the junction unmatched. The germline V gene has CDR1 SNHLY and CDR2 FYNNEI. The CDR3 loop spans 15 amino acids. The CDR3, as DNA: TGTGCCAGCAGGGGCCCGGGACAGGGAACTCAGCCCCAGCATTTT. Residues: CASRGPGQGTQPQHF.

The chain uses TRBV4-3 and TRBJ1-1; D is undetermined. Per germline, CDR1 LGHNA and CDR2 YSLEER. The length of the CDR3 is 16 residues. V lost 1 base and J lost 0, with 12 bases in between. The CDR3 coding sequence is TGCGCCAGCAGCCAAGGGCCAGGATCCTTGAACACTGAAGCTTTCTTT. Its translation is CASSQGPGSLNTEAFF.

The genes are TRBV5-1 and TRBJ2-3, with 7 bases fitting TRBD2. This CDR3 has 16 residues. With V trimmed by 0 bases and J by 8 bases, 12 bases remained unmatched. Germline V CDR1 and CDR2: SGHRS, YFSETQ. CDR3 region: CASSLDQRGGQGTQYF. CDR3 nucleotide sequence: TGCGCCAGCAGCTTGGACCAGCGGGGAGGGCAGGGTACGCAGTATTTT.

The V gene is TRBV19, the J gene TRBJ1-4, with 8 bases that match TRBD1. V dropped 5 bases and J dropped 11; count of bases not matched to a gene: 19. There are 17 residues in the CDR3. The germline CDR1 and CDR2 sequences are LNHDA and SQIVND (reference sequence). The CDR3 DNA reads TGTGCCAGTAGTGTCGCCCGGGCGGGGGACAGGACTCCGAAACTGTTTTTT. Protein: CASSVARAGDRTPKLFF. Variable domain in full (rest from reference TRBV19 and TRBJ1-4): DGGITQSPKYLFRKEGQNVTLSCEQNLNHDAMYWYRQDPGQGLRLIYYSQIVNDFQKGDIAEGYSVSREKKESFPLTVTSAQKNPTAFYLCASSVARAGDRTPKLFFGSGTQLSVL.

The chain uses TRBV10-3 and TRBJ2-3; TRBD2 matches 15 bases. The CDR3 covers 17 residues. V dropped 6 bases and J dropped 8; count of bases not matched to a gene: 12. CDR1 is ENHRY, CDR2 SYGVKD, per germline. CDR3 in amino acids: CAISNPGLAGGQGTQYF. CDR3 DNA sequence: TGTGCCATCAGCAATCCAGGACTAGCGGGGGGGCAGGGTACGCAGTATTTT.

CDR3 DNA: TGTGCCAGCAGGAGCCTAGCCCACGGTGACAAGCAGTACGTC. Translation gives CASRSLAHGDKQYV. The chain couples TRBV6-5 to TRBJ2-7; D is possibly TRBD2 (5 bases). Trimming pared 6 bases from V and 8 bases from J, leaving 20 bases between. CDR3 length: 14 amino acids. Germline V CDR1 and CDR2: MNHEY, SVGAGI.

This clone was counted a few times. The gene calls are TRBV4-1 and TRBJ1-2; TRBD1 is a possible D gene (6 bases). The ends were cut back, 0 bases at V and 3 bases at J, with 26 bases in the middle. The germline V gene has CDR1 MGHRA and CDR2 YSYEKL. This CDR3 contains 20 residues. The CDR3 DNA follows: TGCGCCAGCAGCCAAGATCTCGGAGCAGGGGCCACCCATCGGGACTATGGCTACACCTTC. The encoded protein is CASSQDLGAGATHRDYGYTF.

This clone occurred a few times. CDR3 sequence reads: CASSPRDISQNTEAFF. The CDR3 DNA follows: TGTGCCAGCAGCCCCCGGGACATCAGCCAGAACACTGAAGCTTTCTTT. The gene calls are TRBV6-6 and TRBJ1-1; D is perhaps TRBD1 (6 bases). CDR1 MNHNY and CDR2 SVGAGI come from the germline V gene (reference sequence). This CDR3 has 16 amino acids. Trimming took 6 bases from V and 1 from J, leaving 18 bases between them.

The chain carries TRBV28 and TRBJ2-2, with D maybe TRBD1 (7 bases). The ends were cut back, 7 bases at V and 0 bases at J, with 15 bases in the middle. The CDR3 spans 16 residues. Looked up from germline, CDR1 is MDHEN and CDR2 is SYDVKM. DNA of the CDR3: TGTGCCAGCACCACGACAGGGAGGTCGAACACCGGGGAGCTGTTTTTT. Amino acid sequence: CASTTTGRSNTGELFF.

This chain connects TRBV6-5 to TRBJ1-1; D unresolved. Germline V gene data show CDR1 as MNHEY and CDR2 as SVGAGI. CDR3 length equals 13 residues. Trimming stripped 4 bases from V and 1 base from J, with 7 bases between. CDR3 nucleotides: TGTGCCAGCAGTTTACAGAAGAACACTGAAGCTTTCTTT. The encoded protein is CASSLQKNTEAFF.

The CDR3 loop reads CASSFGGRKEKLFF. CDR3 nucleotide sequence: TGTGCCAGCAGTTTCGGGGGACGCAAGGAAAAACTGTTTTTT. V usage is TRBV28 and J usage is TRBJ1-4; perhaps TRBD1 as D (5 bases). V was cut by 3 bases and J by 8 bases, with 13 bases left in between. Germline V gene lookup returns CDR1 MDHEN and CDR2 SYDVKM. CDR3 length: 14 amino acids.

The chain employs TRBV11-2 and TRBJ2-7; no reliable D call. Germline loops: CDR1 SGHAT, CDR2 FQNNGV. This CDR3 region has 14 residues. V was clipped by 5 bases and J by 2 bases, with 13 bases between them. The CDR3 DNA reads as TGTGCCAGCAGCCCACAGACGGTAGCCTACGAGCAGTACGTC. Residues: CASSPQTVAYEQYV.

A single count supports this clone. The J gene is TRBJ1-1, the V gene TRBV24-1, with 8 nucleotides matching TRBD1. Trimming took 12 bases from V and 4 from J; bases not matched to a gene: 12. Germline V lookup: CDR1 KGHDR, CDR2 SFDVKD. This CDR3 has 14 amino acids. Written as DNA, the CDR3 is TGTGCCGTGCGGGCTGGACAGGGTGGCACTGAAGCTTTCTTT. It yields the protein CAVRAGQGGTEAFF.

The genes are TRBV21-1 and TRBJ2-5; the table names TRBD1, a call not compared with the DNA. TRBV21-1 is given as a pseudogene. The CDR3 contains 15 residues. CDR3: CASSKVSAVEETQYF. The CDR3 DNA follows: TGTGCCAGCAGCAAAGTAAGTGCAGTCGAAGAGACCCAGTACTTC.

V usage is TRBV10-1 and J usage is TRBJ1-1; D is ambiguous. V was cut by 7 bases and J by 3 bases, with 12 bases left in between. The CDR3 length is 13 residues. Per germline, CDR1 WNHNN and CDR2 SYGVQD (reference sequence). CDR3 residues: CASIPGIDTEAFF. The CDR3, as DNA: TGCGCCAGCATCCCCGGGATCGACACTGAAGCTTTCTTT.

This chain connects TRBV2 to TRBJ2-3; 8 nucleotides agree with TRBD2. The V segment lost 3 bases and the J segment 2 bases; nucleotides outside the gene matches: 13. Looked up from germline, CDR1 is SNHLY and CDR2 is FYNNEI. The CDR3 totals 18 residues. The CDR3 is CASSDVTLAGTSTDTQYF. The DNA for the CDR3 is TGTGCCAGCAGTGACGTTACCTTAGCGGGGACGTCCACAGATACGCAGTATTTT.

The chain uses TRBV30 and TRBJ2-2; the match to TRBD2 covers 9 bases. In germline, CDR1 is GTSNPN, CDR2 SVGIG (reference sequence). V shed 4 bases, J shed 6 bases, and the junction held 18 bases outside the gene matches. The CDR3 is 18 amino acids. The CDR3 DNA reads as TGTGCCTGGATCCCCACGGTGGGCGGGGGGGCCATTCCCGGGGAGCTGTTTTTT. It yields the protein CAWIPTVGGGAIPGELFF.

The rearrangement links TRBV4-2 to TRBJ1-4, with TRBD1 matching 7 bases. Germline V gives CDR1 LGHNA, CDR2 YNFKEQ. This CDR3 spans 17 amino acids. Germline trimming cut 0 bases from V and 4 bases from J; bases unmatched to any gene: 8. The CDR3 DNA reads TGTGCCAGCAGCCAAGAAGTAGACCGGGACAGTAATGAAAAACTGTTTTTT. It is translated as CASSQEVDRDSNEKLFF.

This clone was seen a few times. The chain combines TRBV29-1 with TRBJ2-1; 13 bases are a match to TRBD2. Trimming removed 7 bases from V and 10 bases from J; junction bases left unmatched: 7. Germline CDR1 and CDR2: SQVTM and ANQGSEA. This CDR3 is 13 amino acids long. CDR3 amino acids: CSAPGTSGIEQFF. CDR3 nucleotide sequence: TGCAGCGCTCCCGGGACTAGCGGGATCGAGCAGTTCTTC.

The chain recombines TRBV4-3 with TRBJ2-2, with 8 nucleotides matching TRBD1. This CDR3 has 15 amino acids. The germline V gene encodes CDR1 LGHNA and CDR2 YSLEER. The V and J ends lost 0 bases and 4 bases, in that order; junction bases with no gene match: 1. CDR3: CASSQETGVTGELFF. The CDR3 DNA sequence: TGCGCCAGCAGCCAAGAGACAGGGGTCACCGGGGAGCTGTTTTTT.

The gene calls are TRBV3-1 (or the pseudogene TRBV3-2) and TRBJ2-5, with 13 bases lining up with TRBD2. The germline CDR1 and CDR2 sequences are LGHDT and YNNKEL (reference sequence). Germline trimming cut 6 bases from V and 2 bases from J; bases unmatched to any gene: 6. The CDR3 has 16 residues. The CDR3 DNA follows: TGTGCCAGCAGTCGCGCGGGACTAGCGGGACAAGAGACCCAGTACTTC. Encoded protein: CASSRAGLAGQETQYF.

This clone has only a few counts. This chain connects TRBV7-2 to TRBJ2-7, with a weak D call TRBD2 (5 bases). The germline V and J ends were trimmed by 5 bases and 3 bases, with 8 bases remaining between them. Germline V lookup: CDR1 SGHTA, CDR2 FQGNSA. This CDR3 has 12 residues. CDR3 protein: CASSAGYYEQYF. The CDR3 DNA is TGTGCCAGCAGCGCGGGCTACTACGAGCAGTACTTC.

CDR3 DNA: TGTGCCAGCAGCAGGACTAGCGGGGGTCCAGATACGCAGTATTTT. It codes for CASSRTSGGPDTQYF. The rearrangement links TRBV11-3 to TRBJ2-3, with 13 positions matching TRBD2. Germline V gives CDR1 SGHNT, CDR2 YENEEA. The junction had 3 bases not matched to a gene; V was cut back by 5 bases and J by 4 bases. The CDR3 is made up of 15 amino acids.

The chain couples TRBV2 to TRBJ2-7; TRBD1 aligns across 7 bases. Germline CDR1 is SNHLY and CDR2 is FYNNEI. CDR3 length: 15 amino acids. The junction had 11 bases not matched to a gene; V was cut back by 6 bases and J by 3 bases. CDR3 nucleotide sequence: TGTGCCAGCAGGACAGGGTCAGGGGGTTACTACGAGCAGTACGTC. Protein product: CASRTGSGGYYEQYV.

The V call is TRBV6-5, the J call TRBJ2-5; the match to TRBD2 covers 8 bases. J lost 5 bases, V lost 5 bases, and 7 bases had no gene match. Looked up from germline, CDR1 is MNHEY and CDR2 is SVGAGI. This CDR3 region has 14 residues. CDR3 nucleotide sequence: TGTGCCAGCAGTACAAATGCGGGGGGTGAGACCCAGTACTTC. This gives the protein CASSTNAGGETQYF.

This chain uses TRBV2 with TRBJ2-1; 7 nucleotides agree with TRBD2. Germline lookup yields CDR1 SNHLY and CDR2 FYNNEI. The junction had 9 bases not matched to a gene; V was cut back by 7 bases and J by 9 bases. The CDR3 runs to 13 residues. CDR3 region: CASTPGGPGEQFF. The CDR3 nucleotides read TGTGCCAGCACCCCGGGGGGACCTGGTGAGCAGTTCTTC.